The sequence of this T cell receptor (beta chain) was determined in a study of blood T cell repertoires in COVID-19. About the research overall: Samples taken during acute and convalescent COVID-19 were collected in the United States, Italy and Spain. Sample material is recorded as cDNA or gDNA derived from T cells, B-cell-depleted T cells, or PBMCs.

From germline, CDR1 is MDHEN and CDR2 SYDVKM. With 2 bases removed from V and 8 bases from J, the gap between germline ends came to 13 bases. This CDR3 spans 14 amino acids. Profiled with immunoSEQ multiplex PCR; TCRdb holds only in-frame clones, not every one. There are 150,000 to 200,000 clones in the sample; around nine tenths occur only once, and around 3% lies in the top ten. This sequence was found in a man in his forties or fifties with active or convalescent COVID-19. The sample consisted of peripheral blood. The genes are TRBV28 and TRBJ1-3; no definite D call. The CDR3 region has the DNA TGTGCCAGCAGTTTAATTCCAACTACGGACACCATATATTTT. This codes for CASSLIPTTDTIYF.